This is a list of T cell receptor beta chains from one sample in a study of T cell responses to AZD1222 COVID-19 vaccine. Method: immunoSEQ multiplex PCR; TCRdb's copy keeps in-frame clones and lacks some. In the table there are about 180,000 clones, about 91% of which are singletons. The sequences come from peripheral blood, collected on day 0 of AZD1222 vaccination. These receptors were obtained from an adult in good health. Both conserved end residues are part of each CDR3. D genes are given only for firm matches. Clone size is stated in some rows and not others, as once, few, many or a class when expanded.

TRBD1,TRBJ1-1,TRBV7-9,-,TGTGCCAGCAGCCCTCGACAGGGGGTGAACACTGAAGCTTTCTTT,CASSPRQGVNTEAFF
-,TRBJ1-6,TRBV9,-,TGTGCCAGCAGTTCCGAAGAGGTGGGGTTCTATAATTCACCCCTCCACTTT,CASSSEEVGFYNSPLHF
TRBD2,TRBJ2-3,TRBV19,-,TGTGCCAGTAGTATCTCAGCGGGAGGGGTAGATACGCAGTATTTT,CASSISAGGVDTQYF
-,TRBJ2-5,TRBV12-5,-,TGTGCTAGTGGTTTGGCCGGACAGCAAGAGACCCAGTACTTC,CASGLAGQQETQYF
-,TRBJ1-1,TRBV10-3,-,TGTGCCATCACGGGGGGTTTGAACACTGAAGCTTTCTTT,CAITGGLNTEAFF
-,TRBJ1-1,TRBV28,-,TGTGCCAGCAGTTTAACGACGGTAAACACTGAAGCTTTCTTT,CASSLTTVNTEAFF
-,TRBJ1-2,TRBV7-8,-,TGTGCCAGCAGCTACCATGGAGACTATGGCTACACCTTC,CASSYHGDYGYTF
-,TRBJ1-1,TRBV6-4,-,TGTGCCAGCTCCGTGGTTGGGGGGGACACTGAAGCTTTCTTT,CASSVVGGDTEAFF
-,TRBJ1-1,TRBV20-1,-,TGCAGTGCTAGAGATAACACTGAAGCTTTCTTT,CSARDNTEAFF
-,TRBJ2-3,TRBV10-3,-,TGTGCCATCAGTAAGGGTACAGATACGCAGTATTTT,CAISKGTDTQYF
-,TRBJ2-7,TRBV7-8,few,TGTGCCAGCAGCTTAAAGGGAAACAGGGTTGGCGAGCAGTACTTC,CASSLKGNRVGEQYF
-,TRBJ1-6,TRBV10-3,-,TGTGCCATCAGTGAACTGGGGTCGGATTCACCCCTCCACTTT,CAISELGSDSPLHF
-,TRBJ1-5,TRBV3-1/TRBV3-2,-,TGTGCCAGCAGCCAAGCGTCCGGGGGTGTCAATCAGCCCCAGCATTTT,CASSQASGGVNQPQHF
-,TRBJ1-1,TRBV19,-,TGTGCCAGTAGTATAGATCGAGGGAACACTGAAGCTTTCTTT,CASSIDRGNTEAFF
-,TRBJ2-3,TRBV7-3,-,TGTGCCAGCAGCTTGGGACACCACACAGATACGCAGTATTTT,CASSLGHHTDTQYF
-,TRBJ1-1,TRBV10-3,-,TGTGCCATCAGTGTTTCGGACATTGGCACTGAAGCTTTCTTT,CAISVSDIGTEAFF
-,TRBJ1-3,TRBV6-2/TRBV6-3,once,TGTGCCAGCAGCCGTTCTGGGGTTATTGGAAACACCATATATTTT,CASSRSGVIGNTIYF
TRBD1,TRBJ1-3,TRBV5-6,-,TGTGCCAGCAGCTTGGTGGGACAGAGCTCTGGAAACACCATATATTTT,CASSLVGQSSGNTIYF
-,TRBJ2-7,TRBV16,few,TGTGCCAGCAGCCAATATCCGGGGGCCGGGAGTTCCTACGAGCAGTACTTC,CASSQYPGAGSSYEQYF
TRBD1,TRBJ1-1,TRBV11-2,-,TGTGCCAGCAGCTTAGGGGGACAGTTGAACACTGAAGCTTTCTTT,CASSLGGQLNTEAFF
-,TRBJ1-1,TRBV5-1,-,TGCGCCAGCAGCTCTCAGTGGGACACTGAAGCTTTCTTT,CASSSQWDTEAFF
-,TRBJ2-7,TRBV29-1,-,TGCAGCGTTGTTAGCAGGGCCAGCAACGAGCAGTACTTC,CSVVSRASNEQYF
TRBD1,TRBJ2-7,TRBV13,-,TGTGCCAGCAGCTTAGAGGGGACAGGATTAAGCCACGAGCAGTACTTC,CASSLEGTGLSHEQYF
TRBD1,TRBJ1-1,TRBV7-9,few,TGTGCCAGCAGCCCCGGACAGGGTGTTTCCACTGAAGCTTTCTTT,CASSPGQGVSTEAFF
TRBD1,TRBJ2-3,TRBV6-5,-,TGTGCCAGCAGTTCATCGGGACAGGGGGTATTAGATACGCAGTATTTT,CASSSSGQGVLDTQYF
-,TRBJ1-6,TRBV5-1,-,TGCGCCAGCAGCCCGGGACAAAATAATTCACCCCTCCACTTT,CASSPGQNNSPLHF
-,TRBJ1-6,TRBV28,-,TGTGCCAGCAGTTCTCATTCACCCCTCCACTTT,CASSSHSPLHF
TRBD1,TRBJ2-1,TRBV28,-,TGTGCCAGCAGCCCAGTTGGACAGGGAGTTCTTCAACAGTTCTTC,CASSPVGQGVLQQFF
-,TRBJ1-3,TRBV4-3,-,TGCGCCAGCAGCCAATTATTAAACACTGGAAACACCATATATTTT,CASSQLLNTGNTIYF
TRBD1,TRBJ1-5,TRBV18,-,TGTGCCAGCTCACCCGGACAGGATCAGCCCCAGCATTTT,CASSPGQDQPQHF
-,TRBJ1-1,TRBV18,-,TGTGCCAGCTCCGGAGACCATAACACTGAAGCTTTCTTT,CASSGDHNTEAFF
TRBD1,TRBJ2-7,TRBV10-2,-,TGCGCCGCAAGAGGGACAGGTGTATCCGAGCAGTACTTC,CAARGTGVSEQYF
-,TRBJ2-3,TRBV14,-,TGTGCCAGCAGCCAAGAAGCGGTGCGGGGTGAGGATACGCAGTATTTT,CASSQEAVRGEDTQYF
-,TRBJ2-3,TRBV27,few,TGTGCCAGCAGTGTTAGGGCCCACCCAGATACGCAGTATTTT,CASSVRAHPDTQYF
-,TRBJ1-6,TRBV10-2,-,TGCGCCAGCACTTTATCGAGATATTCACCCCTCCACTTT,CASTLSRYSPLHF
-,TRBJ1-5,TRBV11-2,few,TGTGCCAGCAGCTTAGAAGTAGGTCAGCCCCAGCATTTT,CASSLEVGQPQHF
TRBD1,TRBJ1-4,TRBV4-3,-,TGCGCCAGCAGCAATTACAGGGGACTGTTTTTT,CASSNYRGLFF
-,TRBJ2-3,TRBV6-4,-,TGTGCCAGCAGCGACTTGGGGGATACGCAGTATTTT,CASSDLGDTQYF
-,TRBJ2-2,TRBV5-1,-,TGCGCCAGCAGCTTGGACTGGGGGAACACCGGGGAGCTGTTTTTT,CASSLDWGNTGELFF
-,TRBJ2-5,TRBV15,-,TGTGCCACCAGCAGAGATAAGGGGGCCCAGTACTTC,CATSRDKGAQYF
TRBD1,TRBJ2-7,TRBV27,-,TGTGCCAGCAGTTTAATTGACAGGGCCTACGAGCAGTACTTC,CASSLIDRAYEQYF
TRBD1,TRBJ1-5,TRBV11-3,-,TGTGCCAGCAGCTTAAGGGACAGTGACCCGGGGGGCAAAAGACAGCCCCAGCATTTT,CASSLRDSDPGGKRQPQHF
TRBD2,TRBJ2-3,TRBV6-4,-,TGTGCCAGCAGCCCCCTAGCGGGAGGGAAAGATACGCAGTATTTT,CASSPLAGGKDTQYF
TRBD2,TRBJ2-3,TRBV19,-,TGTGCCAGTAGTATAGCGGCGGGAGGCACAGATACGCAGTATTTT,CASSIAAGGTDTQYF
-,TRBJ2-2,TRBV27,-,TGTGCCAGCAGTTTCAGACAGCAGAACACCGGGGAGCTGTTTTTT,CASSFRQQNTGELFF
-,TRBJ1-2,TRBV7-9,-,TGTGCCAGCAGCAACCAACCCGGGATTGGGAGAGGCTACACCTTC,CASSNQPGIGRGYTF
-,TRBJ1-1,TRBV9,-,TGTGCCAGCAGCGTACAGGGCAGGGGCACTGAAGCTTTCTTT,CASSVQGRGTEAFF
TRBD2,TRBJ2-4,TRBV27,-,TGTGCCAGCGCCAGGGAACTAGCGGGAGGCGAAAACATTCAGTACTTC,CASARELAGGENIQYF
-,TRBJ1-3,TRBV30,few,TGTGCCTGGAGCCCCCCCTGGGCCACCTCTGGAAACACCATATATTTT,CAWSPPWATSGNTIYF
TRBD1,TRBJ1-1,TRBV7-6,-,TGTGCCAGCAGCTTAAGCGGACAGGGACGGCGTGAAGCTTTCTTT,CASSLSGQGRREAFF
-,TRBJ2-7,TRBV1,-,TGCACCAGCAGCCAGGCCACGACTAGCGGGAGGGCCCTCTCCTACGAGCAGTACTTC,CTSSQATTSGRALSYEQYF
-,TRBJ1-4,TRBV6-2/TRBV6-3,-,TGTGCCAGCAGTTATCGAGTCGGGGTTGGTGAAAAACTGTTTTTT,CASSYRVGVGEKLFF